A single sample gave rise to the 9 T cell receptor beta chains below, sequenced in a study of shared clonotypes between healthy human individuals. Profiling relied on immunoSEQ multiplex PCR, and the TCRdb table lists in-frame clones only, not all of them. This sample carries about 2 million clones, over 85% of them seen once, and the ten largest clones take under 0.15%. What was sequenced was naive CD4+ T cells sorted from blood. Specified subset: CD45RA+ positively selected. These TCRs come from a man younger than 35 in good health.

This sequence joins TRBV28 and TRBJ1-2; unclear D gene. V was shortened by 5 bases and J by 2 bases, with 6 bases between the two germline ends. The CDR3 extends over 12 amino acids. Germline loops: CDR1 MDHEN, CDR2 SYDVKM. In nucleotides, the CDR3 is TGTGCCAGCAGTACAGAGAACTATGGCTACACCTTC. This encodes CASSTENYGYTF.

As DNA, the CDR3 is TGTGCCAGCAGCTTAGGTACCGGGAAACCCCTCCACTTT. Its translation is CASSLGTGKPLHF. The gene calls are TRBV7-9 and TRBJ1-6; D is unclear. The CDR3 consists of 13 residues. V shed 1 base and J shed 12 bases, with 10 bases lying between them. Germline V gene data show CDR1 as SEHNR and CDR2 as FQNEAQ (reference sequence).

Ten or more counts support this clone. The same CDR3 also results from other DNA sequences found in this sample. The chain combines TRBV6-5 with TRBJ1-3; no clear D. Deletions cut 6 bases from V and 0 bases from J, with 3 bases between. Germline V gives CDR1 MNHEY, CDR2 SVGAGI. This CDR3 has 12 amino acids. The CDR3: CASRSSGNTIYF. Here the CDR3 DNA reads TGTGCCAGCAGGAGCTCTGGAAACACCATATATTTT.

The genes are TRBV5-1 and TRBJ2-5; D possibly uses TRBD1 or TRBD2 (6 bases each). In germline, CDR1 is SGHRS, CDR2 YFSETQ. The CDR3 loop spans 15 amino acids. V lost 4 bases and J lost 4, with 17 bases in between. CDR3 in DNA: TGCGCCAGCAGCCAGTCCCCACAGGGAGGAGAGACCCAGTACTTC. This sequence encodes CASSQSPQGGETQYF.

The chain employs TRBV5-6 and TRBJ2-3; D not certain. Germline CDR1 is SGHDT and CDR2 is YYEEEE. The CDR3 sequence is 15 residues long. V was cut by 4 bases and J by 7 bases, with 19 bases left in between. The chain's CDR3 is CASSSSGLDSNTQYF. The CDR3 coding sequence is TGTGCCAGCAGCAGTTCCGGGCTAGATTCAAATACGCAGTATTTT.

The J gene is TRBJ2-5, the V gene TRBV28; tentatively, D is TRBD1 or TRBD2 (6 bases each). Germline V lookup: CDR1 MDHEN, CDR2 SYDVKM. V was pared by 6 bases and J by 2 bases, with 19 bases between. This CDR3 is built from 16 residues. CDR3 DNA: TGTGCCAGCAGCATAGGGGGTATGGCGGGACAAGAGACCCAGTACTTC. Amino acids: CASSIGGMAGQETQYF.

This sequence joins TRBV18 and TRBJ1-4; no clear D. V lost 0 bases and J 8 bases, leaving 4 bases between the germline ends. CDR3 length equals 12 residues. Germline V gene sequence: CDR1 KGHSH, CDR2 LQKENI. The CDR3 region is CASSPPEEKLFF. The CDR3 nucleotides are TGTGCCAGCTCACCACCAGAAGAAAAACTGTTTTTT.

This chain uses TRBV4-1 with TRBJ2-5; D is unresolved. Trimming stripped 0 bases from V and 1 base from J, with 9 bases between. Germline values: CDR1 MGHRA, CDR2 YSYEKL. CDR3 length equals 15 residues. In DNA, the CDR3 is TGCGCCAGCAGCCAAGATGGGTGGTCCCAAGAGACCCAGTACTTC. Translation gives CASSQDGWSQETQYF.

The gene calls are TRBV10-1 and TRBJ1-2, with TRBD1 matching over 8 bases. Germline values: CDR1 WNHNN, CDR2 SYGVQD (reference sequence). The CDR3 runs 13 residues. J was trimmed by 8 bases and V by 6 bases; bases with no gene match: 8. The CDR3 sequence: CASSPGQGGGYTF. Here the CDR3 DNA reads TGCGCCAGCAGCCCTGGACAGGGCGGCGGCTACACCTTC.